The TCR beta chain under discussion was sequenced for a study of CD8+ T cells in alopecia areata. Extraction and reverse transcription of RNA yielded cDNA as the sequencing template. The method was immunoSEQ multiplex PCR; TCRdb's version includes in-frame clones alone and lacks a portion of them. This table has 210,000 or so clones, roughly 66% appearing once. Study-level results: Among the cells sequenced in scalp samples are also the resident alphabeta T cells of normal skin.

Treatment given: oral pan-JAK inhibitor, 5-10 mg twice daily. Germline CDR1 reads MGHDK; CDR2 reads SYGVNS. Trimming stripped 2 bases from V and 7 bases from J, with 6 bases between. CDR3 length: 11 amino acids. With respect to this clone: Antigen specificity is unknown.

J is TRBJ2-7 and V is TRBV25-1; D not certain. Material: CD4+ T cells sorted from blood, obtained at approximately week 42, from a patient treated with tofacitinib. This TCR was recovered from a human donor with alopecia areata. CDR3 sequence reads: CASSEQTEQYF. CDR3 nucleotide sequence: TGTGCCAGCAGTGAACAGACAGAGCAGTACTTC.